This T cell receptor beta chain was sequenced for a study of patients and donors after allogeneic stem cell transplantation. This clonotype was seen a few times. Germline-derived CDR1 and CDR2 are SGHRS and YFSETQ. This CDR3 is built from 13 residues. V was clipped by 0 bases and J by 9 bases, with 12 bases between them. TCRdb reprocessed the RT-PCR reads with MiXCR, giving one entry per CDR3 protein. The sample has fewer than 500,000 distinct CDR3 sequences, roughly 17% seen once; the top ten hold 7% to 7.5%. Specimen: blood, either unsorted or a sorted T cell fraction (not recorded which). This chain connects TRBV5-1 to TRBJ1-2, with D possibly being TRBD1 (5 bases). The TCR originated in a human donor who was either an allogeneic HSCT recipient or a stem cell or donor lymphocyte infusion donor (not recorded which). It is not recorded whose cells these are; they may come from a transplant donor. CDR3 bases: TGCGCCAGCAGCTTGGGGCAGGGAGGTAGCTACACCTTC. Translated: CASSLGQGGSYTF.